Below, 20 T cell receptor beta chains from the same sample are listed, as sequenced in a study of T cell responses to AZD1222 COVID-19 vaccine. TCRdb keeps only in-frame clones here, not all; method: immunoSEQ multiplex PCR. Of tens of thousands of clones in the sample, about 88% were seen once. Specimen: peripheral blood, collected 28 days after the second AZD1222 dose. These receptors all come from an adult who received the AZD1222 COVID-19 vaccine.

The chain couples TRBV10-1 to TRBJ2-1; possibly TRBD2 for D (7 bases). The CDR3 loop spans 16 amino acids. V was trimmed by 3 bases and J by 4 bases, leaving 16 bases between them. CDR1 WNHNN and CDR2 SYGVQD come from the germline V gene (reference sequence). The CDR3 is CASSERGGTLYNEQFF. CDR3 sequence (DNA): TGCGCCAGCAGTGAAAGGGGGGGCACTTTGTACAATGAGCAGTTCTTC.

The CDR3 DNA follows: TGTGCCAGCAGCTTAGCGTGGGAGAAGCGGGGGGGCCGGACAAACGAGCAGTACTTC. Amino acid sequence: CASSLAWEKRGGRTNEQYF. This chain uses TRBV7-9 with TRBJ2-7, with 10 bases aligning to TRBD2. Germline loops: CDR1 SEHNR, CDR2 FQNEAQ (reference sequence). The CDR3 sequence is 19 residues long. V trimming: 0 bases; J trimming: 5 bases; junction bases outside the gene matches: 16.

V and J are TRBV30 and TRBJ1-3; no clear D. Germline V gives CDR1 GTSNPN, CDR2 SVGIG (reference sequence). CDR3 size: 14 residues. The germline V and J ends were trimmed by 0 bases and 1 base, with 7 bases remaining between them. CDR3 nucleotide sequence: TGTGCCTGGAGTGTTCGGGTTTCTGGAAACACCATATATTTT. It specifies CAWSVRVSGNTIYF.

The chain couples TRBV6-5 to TRBJ1-5; possible D gene TRBD1, 5 bases. V was pared by 7 bases and J by 6 bases, with 16 bases between. The CDR3 runs to 14 residues. Germline V lookup: CDR1 MNHEY, CDR2 SVGAGI. The CDR3 protein is CASNALGVFQPQHF. CDR3 sequence (DNA): TGTGCCAGCAACGCACTAGGGGTGTTTCAGCCCCAGCATTTT.

This sequence joins TRBV19 and TRBJ2-3; D may match TRBD1 or TRBD2 (5 bases each). The CDR3 totals 15 residues. V lost 5 bases and J 2 bases, leaving 14 bases between the germline ends. The germline V gene encodes CDR1 LNHDA and CDR2 SQIVND (reference sequence). This CDR3 reads CASSLAKGPTDTQYF. CDR3 bases: TGTGCCAGTAGTCTAGCCAAGGGGCCCACAGATACGCAGTATTTT.

CDR3 protein: CASSRTGTPNYGYTF. The CDR3 nucleotides are TGTGCCAGTAGCCGAACCGGGACACCAAACTATGGCTACACCTTC. This chain uses TRBV19 with TRBJ1-2; a weak D match, TRBD1 (6 bases). CDR1 and CDR2 (germline): LNHDA, SQIVND (reference sequence). The CDR3 has 15 residues. The ends were cut back, 6 bases at V and 2 bases at J, with 16 bases in the middle.

This sequence joins TRBV5-1 and TRBJ2-7; D assignment may be TRBD1 or TRBD2 (5 bases each). The germline V and J ends were trimmed by 4 bases and 2 bases, with 13 bases remaining between them. The length of the CDR3 is 14 residues. Germline CDR1 is SGHRS and CDR2 is YFSETQ. The CDR3 bases are TGCGCCAGCAGCCCGGGGACCAGCACCTACGAGCAGTACTTC. Protein: CASSPGTSTYEQYF.

The chain has TRBV3-1 (or the pseudogene TRBV3-2) and TRBJ2-3; 10 bases are shared with TRBD1. Germline CDR1 and CDR2: LGHDT and YNNKEL (reference sequence). Germline trimming cut 5 bases from V and 5 bases from J; bases unmatched to any gene: 13. The CDR3 is 17 amino acids. The CDR3 nucleotides are TGTGCCAGCAGCGGGGTCCGAGACAGGGGGCTCGGAGATACGCAGTATTTT. This codes for CASSGVRDRGLGDTQYF.

The V and J genes are TRBV9 and TRBJ1-5; possible D gene TRBD1, 5 bases. Germline CDR1 SGDLS, CDR2 YYNGEE. The germline V and J ends were trimmed by 0 bases and 11 bases, with 12 bases remaining between them. This CDR3 has 13 residues. The CDR3 protein is CASSVGSGASQHF. The DNA for the CDR3 is TGTGCCAGCAGCGTAGGATCCGGGGCCTCCCAGCATTTT.

The chain carries TRBV21-1 and TRBJ1-5; no DNA check was done on the table's D call, TRBD1. TRBV21-1 is tagged as a pseudogene. This CDR3 has 18 amino acids. The CDR3 here is CASSKAAGAGGPNQPQHF. DNA for the CDR3: TGTGCCAGCAGCAAAGCGGCAGGGGCCGGCGGCCCTAATCAGCCCCAGCATTTT.

The chain uses TRBV11-2 and TRBJ2-7; 11 bases match TRBD1. The CDR3 loop spans 15 amino acids. CDR1 SGHAT and CDR2 FQNNGV come from the germline V gene. J lost 5 bases, V lost 3 bases, and 6 bases had no gene match. Written as DNA, the CDR3 is TGTGCCAGCAGCTTTCGTGGGGACAGGGGGAACGAGCAGTACTTC. It translates to CASSFRGDRGNEQYF.

The chain combines TRBV7-8 with TRBJ1-2; D is ambiguous. CDR1 is SGHVS and CDR2 is FQNEAQ in the germline V gene. V gave up 0 bases and J gave up 7 bases, with 15 bases separating them. This CDR3 contains 15 residues. CDR3 region: CASSLARLSLSGYTF. The DNA for the CDR3 is TGTGCCAGCAGCTTAGCCCGACTAAGTTTAAGTGGCTACACCTTC.

This chain uses TRBV27 with TRBJ2-7; D perhaps matches TRBD2 (5 bases). The CDR3 sequence is 13 residues long. Trimming stripped 6 bases from V and 2 bases from J, with 11 bases between. Germline CDR1 and CDR2: MNHEY and SMNVEV (reference sequence). The CDR3 DNA sequence: TGTGCCAGCAGCCTACTAGGCACCTACGAGCAGTACTTC. Translated, it gives CASSLLGTYEQYF.

This chain connects TRBV5-6 to TRBJ2-7; TRBD2 matches at 12 bases. V lost 3 bases, J lost 4 bases, and 5 bases stayed unmatched. CDR3 length: 15 amino acids. CDR1 and CDR2 from the germline V gene are SGHDT and YYEEEE. CDR3 in amino acids: CASSSPTSGGYEQYF. The DNA of the CDR3 is TGTGCCAGCAGCTCGCCGACTAGCGGGGGTTACGAGCAGTACTTC. Filled out from reference TRBV5-6 and TRBJ2-7, the complete variable domain reads DAGVTQSPTHLIKTRGQQVTLRCSPKSGHDTVSWYQQALGQGPQFIFQYYEEEERQRGNFPDRFSGHQFPNYSSELNVNALLLGDSALYLCASSSPTSGGYEQYFGPGTRLTVT.

This sequence joins TRBV10-3 and TRBJ2-5, with D unclear. CDR1 and CDR2 from the germline V gene are ENHRY and SYGVKD. V was pared by 10 bases and J by 5 bases, with 14 bases between. The CDR3 runs 12 residues. Here the CDR3 DNA reads TGTGCCACCTGTTCCAGTAAGGAGACCCAGTACTTC. It encodes CATCSSKETQYF.

V usage is TRBV12-5 and J usage is TRBJ2-3, with D perhaps given as TRBD1 or TRBD2 (5 bases each). The ends were cut back, 7 bases at V and 0 bases at J, with 17 bases in the middle. Germline V lookup: CDR1 LGHNT, CDR2 FRNRAP. This CDR3 has 16 residues. The CDR3: CASAPRERPSTDTQYF. As DNA, the CDR3 is TGTGCTAGTGCGCCCAGGGAGCGCCCAAGCACAGATACGCAGTATTTT. Full variable domain (missing parts from reference TRBV12-5 and TRBJ2-3): DARVTQTPRHKVTEMGQEVTMRCQPILGHNTVFWYRQTMMQGLELLAYFRNRAPLDDSGMPKDRFSAEMPDATLATLKIQPSEPRDSAVYFCASAPRERPSTDTQYFGPGTRLTVL.

The gene calls are TRBV4-1 and TRBJ1-6; no reliable D call. Per the germline V gene, CDR1 is MGHRA and CDR2 is YSYEKL. The V and J ends lost 0 bases and 0 bases respectively, with 18 bases between them. The CDR3 is 20 amino acids. The CDR3 DNA reads as TGCGCCAGCAGCCAAGAAATTTCTCTCGCGATTAGCTCCTATAATTCACCCCTCCACTTT. Amino acid sequence: CASSQEISLAISSYNSPLHF.

The chain is built from TRBV18 and TRBJ2-1; no clear D. This CDR3 has 14 residues. From germline, CDR1 is KGHSH and CDR2 LQKENI. V dropped 9 bases and J dropped 1 base, with 13 bases sitting between them. CDR3 DNA: TGTGCCAGTCTTAGGGATCGGTCCTACAATGAGCAGTTCTTC. Its translation is CASLRDRSYNEQFF.

The chain has TRBV5-1 and TRBJ2-7; 8 nucleotides align to TRBD1. The germline V gene has CDR1 SGHRS and CDR2 YFSETQ. The V gene end was trimmed by 3 bases and the J gene end by 4 bases; junction bases not matched to a gene: 6. The CDR3 has 14 amino acids. The CDR3 DNA is TGCGCCAGCAGCTCAGGGGGCGCGATTTACGAGCAGTACTTC. This gives the protein CASSSGGAIYEQYF.

The rearrangement uses TRBV3-1 (or the pseudogene TRBV3-2) and TRBJ2-5; D possibly corresponds to TRBD2 (6 bases). Trimming took off 2 bases at V and 0 bases at J, with 16 bases between the two ends. Germline V gene data show CDR1 as LGHDT and CDR2 as YNNKEL (reference sequence). The CDR3 length is 17 residues. The CDR3 region is CASSQLAGKGDQETQYF. The CDR3 DNA is TGTGCCAGCAGCCAATTGGCGGGGAAAGGGGACCAAGAGACCCAGTACTTC.